This is a list of T cell receptor beta chains from one sample in a study of cytomegalovirus exposure and HLA in healthy donors. TCRdb keeps only in-frame clones here, not all; method: immunoSEQ multiplex PCR. The sample lists approximately 130,000 clones, about 80% seen once, with approximately 4% in the top ten. What was sequenced was PBMCs. Receptors were obtained from a woman aged 40 to 50 in good health and CMV-seronegative. Both conserved end residues are part of each CDR3. Each record gives: clone size, D gene, V gene, J gene, CDR3 DNA, CDR3 protein. The D gene is left open where the match is weak. A clone size is listed for some rows: how often the clone was seen (once, few, many), or a class if it is expanded.

abundance: NA
d_gene: TRBD1
v_gene: TRBV19
j_gene: TRBJ1-6
CDR3nt: TGTGCCAGTAGTTCTTCGACAGGGGTTTCTTCACCCCTCCACTTT
CDR3aa: CASSSSTGVSSPLHF

abundance: NA
d_gene: TRBD1
v_gene: TRBV29-1
j_gene: TRBJ1-5
CDR3nt: TGCAGCGTTCTGCAGGGGGGCAATCAGCCCCAGCATTTT
CDR3aa: CSVLQGGNQPQHF

abundance: NA
d_gene: TRBD1
v_gene: TRBV7-6
j_gene: TRBJ2-1
CDR3nt: TGTGCCAGCAGCTCCGGGACAGGGGTTTACAATGAGCAGTTCTTC
CDR3aa: CASSSGTGVYNEQFF

abundance: few
d_gene: TRBD2
v_gene: TRBV7-2
j_gene: TRBJ2-7
CDR3nt: TGTGCCAGCAGCTGGGATAGCGGGAGATACGAGCAGTACTTC
CDR3aa: CASSWDSGRYEQYF

abundance: once
d_gene: TRBD2
v_gene: TRBV7-3
j_gene: TRBJ2-1
CDR3nt: TGTGCCAGCAGCACCGGGACTAGCGGGAACAATGAGCAGTTCTTC
CDR3aa: CASSTGTSGNNEQFF

abundance: once
d_gene: TRBD2
v_gene: TRBV29-1
j_gene: TRBJ2-1
CDR3nt: TGCAGCGTCCGGACTAGCGGGAGTGGTGAGCAGTTCTTC
CDR3aa: CSVRTSGSGEQFF

abundance: NA
d_gene: TRBD1
v_gene: TRBV18
j_gene: TRBJ1-2
CDR3nt: TGTGCCAGCTCTCCCGGGACAGGGGTTGGAGGCTATGGCTACACCTTC
CDR3aa: CASSPGTGVGGYGYTF

abundance: NA
d_gene: NA
v_gene: TRBV27
j_gene: TRBJ2-3
CDR3nt: TGTGCCAGCAGTTTGACACCGAGCACAGATACGCAGTATTTT
CDR3aa: CASSLTPSTDTQYF

abundance: NA
d_gene: NA
v_gene: TRBV9
j_gene: TRBJ1-5
CDR3nt: TGTGCCAGCAGCGTAGACGGCGGTACATATCAGCCCCAGCATTTT
CDR3aa: CASSVDGGTYQPQHF

abundance: NA
d_gene: NA
v_gene: TRBV9
j_gene: TRBJ2-1
CDR3nt: TGTGCCAGCAGCGTAGTCGGGACAAACTACAATGAGCAGTTCTTC
CDR3aa: CASSVVGTNYNEQFF

abundance: NA
d_gene: TRBD1
v_gene: TRBV25-1
j_gene: TRBJ1-1
CDR3nt: TGTGCCAGCAGTGAACCAGGGGGTTTGAACACTGAAGCTTTCTTT
CDR3aa: CASSEPGGLNTEAFF

abundance: NA
d_gene: NA
v_gene: TRBV4-3
j_gene: TRBJ2-1
CDR3nt: TGCGCCAGCAGCCAAGTGTGGGGAGATTACCATGAGCAGTTCTTC
CDR3aa: CASSQVWGDYHEQFF

abundance: NA
d_gene: TRBD1
v_gene: TRBV7-9
j_gene: TRBJ2-2
CDR3nt: TGTGCCAGCAGCTTGGGGCGACAGGGGGACACCGGGGAGCTGTTTTTT
CDR3aa: CASSLGRQGDTGELFF

abundance: NA
d_gene: TRBD1
v_gene: TRBV7-2
j_gene: TRBJ1-5
CDR3nt: TGTGCCAGCAGCCAGGACAGGGGGCGATATCAGCCCCAGCATTTT
CDR3aa: CASSQDRGRYQPQHF

abundance: NA
d_gene: TRBD1
v_gene: TRBV15
j_gene: TRBJ1-2
CDR3nt: TGTGCCACCAGCGCCCGGAGGCAGGGGGCGGGTGGCTACACCTTC
CDR3aa: CATSARRQGAGGYTF

abundance: NA
d_gene: NA
v_gene: TRBV7-3
j_gene: TRBJ1-1
CDR3nt: TGTGCCAGCAGCTTAAGTGGGGTGGGGGGCACTGAAGCTTTCTTT
CDR3aa: CASSLSGVGGTEAFF

abundance: NA
d_gene: TRBD1
v_gene: TRBV27
j_gene: TRBJ1-1
CDR3nt: TGTGCCAGCAGTTTCAGGGGGCCAAACACTGAAGCTTTCTTT
CDR3aa: CASSFRGPNTEAFF

abundance: NA
d_gene: TRBD1
v_gene: TRBV27
j_gene: TRBJ2-1
CDR3nt: TGTGCCAGCAGTACCCGGGACAGGGAGCAGTTCTTC
CDR3aa: CASSTRDREQFF

abundance: NA
d_gene: NA
v_gene: TRBV7-6
j_gene: TRBJ1-6
CDR3nt: TGTGCCAGCAGCCGTTCTTCGGGTCACTCCTATAATTCACCCCTCCACTTT
CDR3aa: CASSRSSGHSYNSPLHF

abundance: NA
d_gene: NA
v_gene: TRBV19
j_gene: TRBJ1-2
CDR3nt: TGTGCCAGTAGTATTGGAGGTGGCTACACCTTC
CDR3aa: CASSIGGGYTF

abundance: NA
d_gene: TRBD1
v_gene: TRBV5-1
j_gene: TRBJ1-1
CDR3nt: TGCGCCAGCAGCAGAGGCGGACAGGGGACTGAAGCTTTCTTT
CDR3aa: CASSRGGQGTEAFF

abundance: NA
d_gene: TRBD2
v_gene: TRBV9
j_gene: TRBJ2-1
CDR3nt: TGTGCCAGCAGCGCGGTAGCGGGAGGAACCTACAATGAGCAGTTCTTC
CDR3aa: CASSAVAGGTYNEQFF

abundance: NA
d_gene: NA
v_gene: TRBV9
j_gene: TRBJ1-6
CDR3nt: TGTGCCAGCACCACAGGGCGACCGGATTCACCCCTCCACTTT
CDR3aa: CASTTGRPDSPLHF

abundance: NA
d_gene: NA
v_gene: TRBV7-2
j_gene: TRBJ2-3
CDR3nt: TGTGCCAGCAGCTTAACGGGAGTATCGGAAGATACGCAGTATTTT
CDR3aa: CASSLTGVSEDTQYF

abundance: NA
d_gene: TRBD1
v_gene: TRBV9
j_gene: TRBJ1-2
CDR3nt: TGTGCCAGCAGCGCATTCACAACAGGGGGCGAGGGCTACACCTTC
CDR3aa: CASSAFTTGGEGYTF

abundance: NA
d_gene: TRBD2
v_gene: TRBV7-2
j_gene: TRBJ2-5
CDR3nt: TGTGCCAGCAGCTCTCGACTAGCGGGGGGGCGGGAGACCCAGTACTTC
CDR3aa: CASSSRLAGGRETQYF

abundance: NA
d_gene: TRBD1
v_gene: TRBV7-9
j_gene: TRBJ1-1
CDR3nt: TGTGCCAGCAGCCGGGACAGAGCTTTGAACACTGAAGCTTTCTTT
CDR3aa: CASSRDRALNTEAFF

abundance: NA
d_gene: TRBD2
v_gene: TRBV27
j_gene: TRBJ2-1
CDR3nt: TGTGCCAGCAGCCTTCTAGCGGGAAGGACCTACAATGAGCAGTTCTTC
CDR3aa: CASSLLAGRTYNEQFF

abundance: NA
d_gene: TRBD1
v_gene: TRBV14
j_gene: TRBJ1-2
CDR3nt: TGTGCCAGCAGCCAGGGGACAGGGGATGGCTACACCTTC
CDR3aa: CASSQGTGDGYTF

abundance: NA
d_gene: TRBD1
v_gene: TRBV11-2
j_gene: TRBJ2-3
CDR3nt: TGTGCCAGCAGCAAATGGGGGACAGGGGGAGGGACAGATACGCAGTATTTT
CDR3aa: CASSKWGTGGGTDTQYF

abundance: NA
d_gene: NA
v_gene: TRBV11-2
j_gene: TRBJ1-5
CDR3nt: TGTGCCAGCAGCTTAGACAGTCCAAATCAGCCCCAGCATTTT
CDR3aa: CASSLDSPNQPQHF

abundance: few
d_gene: NA
v_gene: TRBV7-2
j_gene: TRBJ1-4
CDR3nt: TGTGCCAGCAGCTTAGTCCCGAGATTGGATGAAAAACTGTTTTTT
CDR3aa: CASSLVPRLDEKLFF

abundance: NA
d_gene: TRBD2
v_gene: TRBV27
j_gene: TRBJ2-7
CDR3nt: TGTGCCAGCAGTCGCCAAGGGACTATTCCCACCTACGAGCAGTACTTC
CDR3aa: CASSRQGTIPTYEQYF

abundance: NA
d_gene: NA
v_gene: TRBV5-4
j_gene: TRBJ2-7
CDR3nt: TGTGCCAGCAGCCACGGGACTGATGCCTACGAGCAGTACTTC
CDR3aa: CASSHGTDAYEQYF

abundance: NA
d_gene: NA
v_gene: TRBV5-4
j_gene: TRBJ2-6
CDR3nt: TGTGCCAGCAGCTTGGGCGGACACCCCTCTGGGGCCAACGTCCTGACTTTC
CDR3aa: CASSLGGHPSGANVLTF

abundance: NA
d_gene: TRBD1
v_gene: TRBV4-2
j_gene: TRBJ1-3
CDR3nt: TGTGCCAGCAGCCAAGATCAGGGGGAATCTGGAAACACCATATATTTT
CDR3aa: CASSQDQGESGNTIYF

abundance: NA
d_gene: TRBD2
v_gene: TRBV7-6
j_gene: TRBJ2-2
CDR3nt: TGTGCCAGCAGCTCGACTAGCGGGAACACCGGGGAGCTGTTTTTT
CDR3aa: CASSSTSGNTGELFF

abundance: NA
d_gene: NA
v_gene: TRBV10-3
j_gene: TRBJ1-6
CDR3nt: TGTGCCATCAGTGAGCAGTTATTTAATTCACCCCTCCACTTT
CDR3aa: CAISEQLFNSPLHF

abundance: NA
d_gene: TRBD2
v_gene: TRBV5-1
j_gene: TRBJ2-7
CDR3nt: TGCGCCAGCAGCTTGGCCGGGACTAGCGCGCTCTACGAGCAGTACTTC
CDR3aa: CASSLAGTSALYEQYF

abundance: NA
d_gene: NA
v_gene: TRBV27
j_gene: TRBJ2-2
CDR3nt: TGTGCCAGCAGTTTATTTCTTAACACCGGGGAGCTGTTTTTT
CDR3aa: CASSLFLNTGELFF

abundance: few
d_gene: NA
v_gene: TRBV19
j_gene: TRBJ1-3
CDR3nt: TGTGCCAGTAGTCTTTCGGAGGTGACTGGAAACACCATATATTTT
CDR3aa: CASSLSEVTGNTIYF

abundance: few
d_gene: TRBD1
v_gene: TRBV4-1
j_gene: TRBJ1-4
CDR3nt: TGCGCCAGCAGCCACCTTCTCGGGACAGGGGAGGGGGCTGAAAAACTGTTTTTT
CDR3aa: CASSHLLGTGEGAEKLFF